This record concerns one TCR beta chain sequence. The data were obtained in a study of blood T cell repertoires in COVID-19. Some clones are missing from TCRdb's copy, which holds only in-frame ones; the method was immunoSEQ multiplex PCR. The profile shows roughly 200,000 clones, approximately 84% of them singletons. The length of the CDR3 is 15 residues. The V gene's germline CDR1 is SGDLS and CDR2 YYNGEE. V gave up 0 bases and J gave up 8 bases; unmatched junction bases: 7. The chain uses TRBV9 and TRBJ2-3, with 9 bases lining up with TRBD2. This sequence originates from a woman older than 75 with acute or convalescent COVID-19. The sample consisted of peripheral blood. DNA of the CDR3: TGTGCCAGCAGCGTAGGGGTTAGCGGGAGCGGTACGCAGTATTTT. The encoded protein is CASSVGVSGSGTQYF.